These 26 T cell receptor beta chains were all obtained from the same sample, sequenced in a study of technical replicates of blood from a few donors. Data came from immunoSEQ multiplex PCR; TCRdb stores just in-frame clones and leaves some out. The sample comprises about 83,000 clones, just over 90% of which are singletons, and more than 0.2% rests with the top ten. Specimen: T cells isolated from PBMCs. The receptor source for this set is a human donor in good health.

The V call is TRBV7-9, the J call TRBJ1-4; D is perhaps TRBD1 (6 bases). Germline V gene lookup returns CDR1 SEHNR and CDR2 FQNEAQ (reference sequence). The CDR3 has 13 amino acids. Trimming pared 5 bases from V and 4 bases from J, leaving 8 bases between. The CDR3 DNA reads TGTGCCAGCAGCCTACAGGGTAATGAAAAACTGTTTTTT. As protein: CASSLQGNEKLFF.

The chain employs TRBV28 and TRBJ1-5, with 7 bases lining up with TRBD1. Per germline, CDR1 MDHEN and CDR2 SYDVKM. The CDR3 spans 16 residues. CDR3 residues: CVFLCLDRSDGQPQHF. The CDR3 DNA reads TGTGTCTTCCTTTGCTTGGACAGGTCGGATGGACAGCCCCAGCATTTT. Complete variable domain (other parts from reference TRBV28 and TRBJ1-5): DVKVTQSSRYLVKRTGEKVFLECVQDMDHENMFWYRQDPGLGLRLIYFSYDVKMKEKGDIPEGYSVSREKKERFSLILESASTNQTSMYLCVFLCLDRSDGQPQHFGDGTRLSIL.

This clone has a single count. The genes are TRBV4-1 and TRBJ2-1; no definite D call. Germline V gene sequence: CDR1 MGHRA, CDR2 YSYEKL. Trimming removed 0 bases from V and 0 bases from J, with 9 bases in between. There are 16 residues in the CDR3. As DNA, the CDR3 is TGCGCCAGCAGCCAAGATTACACACGCTCCTACAATGAGCAGTTCTTC. This gives the protein CASSQDYTRSYNEQFF.

The chain links TRBV30 to TRBJ2-1; 8 bases are shared with TRBD2. This CDR3 contains 16 residues. The germline gives CDR1 GTSNPN, CDR2 SVGIG (reference sequence). The V gene end was trimmed by 1 base and the J gene end by 3 bases; junction bases not matched to a gene: 8. The DNA of the CDR3 is TGTGCCTGGAGTGAGACGGGGGGGCCTCTCTACAATGAGCAGTTCTTC. Residues: CAWSETGGPLYNEQFF.

The rearrangement joins TRBV2 to TRBJ1-1, with a tentative D call TRBD1 (6 bases). Germline V CDR1 and CDR2: SNHLY, FYNNEI. V lost 6 bases to trimming and J lost 0 bases, with 14 bases between them. This CDR3 is 15 amino acids long. The CDR3 bases are TGTGCCAGCAGAGAGGGGGAAGGGGTGAACACTGAAGCTTTCTTT. Its protein is CASREGEGVNTEAFF.

The chain employs TRBV6-1 and TRBJ1-5; TRBD1 matches at 7 bases. The V gene's germline CDR1 is MNHNS and CDR2 SASEGT. The CDR3 runs 15 residues. Germline trimming cut 5 bases from V and 9 bases from J; bases unmatched to any gene: 13. CDR3 sequence: CASSNRSGQNWPQHF. The CDR3 region has the DNA TGTGCCAGCAGTAACAGATCGGGACAGAATTGGCCCCAGCATTTT.

The V gene is TRBV27, the J gene TRBJ2-7; D call uncertain. The CDR3 spans 13 residues. The V and J ends lost 4 bases and 0 bases respectively, with 7 bases between them. Germline-derived CDR1 and CDR2 are MNHEY and SMNVEV (reference sequence). CDR3 amino acids: CASSSLASYEQYF. As DNA, the CDR3 is TGTGCCAGCAGTTCATTGGCCTCCTACGAGCAGTACTTC.

The V and J genes are TRBV19 and TRBJ1-5; weak D call: TRBD1 (5 bases). This CDR3 is 19 amino acids long. Germline-derived CDR1 and CDR2 are LNHDA and SQIVND (reference sequence). V dropped 4 bases and J dropped 2 bases, with 24 bases sitting between them. This CDR3 is CASSTQTASLYIGNQPQHF. Here the CDR3 DNA reads TGTGCCAGTAGTACCCAGACAGCCTCCCTGTATATTGGCAATCAGCCCCAGCATTTT.

This rearrangement joins TRBV5-6 to TRBJ2-2; the D is unclear. The CDR3 length is 14 residues. Germline values: CDR1 SGHDT, CDR2 YYEEEE. V shed 1 base and J shed 8 bases, with 12 bases lying between them. The CDR3 DNA reads as TGTGCCAGCAGCTTGCGCGCACCGTGGGGGGAGCTGTTTTTT. Its translation is CASSLRAPWGELFF.

The chain carries TRBV9 and TRBJ2-7, with a weak D call TRBD1 (6 bases). The CDR3 totals 12 residues. Trimming shortened V by 3 bases and J by 5 bases, and 9 bases separated the two germline ends. The germline V gene encodes CDR1 SGDLS and CDR2 YYNGEE. The CDR3 here is CASSGTANEQYF. The CDR3 coding sequence is TGTGCCAGCAGCGGGACAGCAAACGAGCAGTACTTC.

The V and J genes are TRBV10-3 and TRBJ2-7; the match to TRBD2 covers 9 bases. Germline CDR1 reads ENHRY; CDR2 reads SYGVKD. The CDR3 is 16 residues long. V lost 3 bases, J lost 6 bases, and 12 bases stayed unmatched. This CDR3 is CAISDPGLAIKGEQYF. The DNA for the CDR3 is TGTGCCATCAGTGATCCGGGACTAGCTATTAAGGGCGAGCAGTACTTC.

The chain uses TRBV5-1 and TRBJ1-2, with a possible D match to TRBD1 (6 bases). Germline lookup yields CDR1 SGHRS and CDR2 YFSETQ. The CDR3 is 16 residues long. With 1 base removed from V and 3 bases from J, the gap between germline ends came to 16 bases. CDR3 sequence: CASSLLTGGTDYGYTF. The DNA of the CDR3 is TGCGCCAGCAGCTTGCTCACGGGGGGCACTGACTATGGCTACACCTTC.

V gene TRBV9 combines with J gene TRBJ1-1; 7 nucleotides agree with TRBD1. This CDR3 is 15 amino acids long. J lost 1 base, V lost 3 bases, and 6 bases had no gene match. Germline V CDR1 and CDR2: SGDLS, YYNGEE. The CDR3 region has the DNA TGTGCCAGCAGCGGACGACAGGGACCGAACACTGAAGCTTTCTTT. Protein: CASSGRQGPNTEAFF.

The V call is TRBV5-1, the J call TRBJ2-1, with TRBD2 identical over 9 bases. The CDR3 length is 12 residues. Germline CDR1 is SGHRS and CDR2 is YFSETQ. V shed 6 bases and J 7 bases; nucleotides not matched to a gene: 2. The CDR3: CASTSGGNEQFF. CDR3 bases: TGCGCCAGCACCAGCGGGGGGAATGAGCAGTTCTTC.

A few counts support this clone. The chain is built from TRBV28 and TRBJ1-5; D is unresolved. From germline, CDR1 is MDHEN and CDR2 SYDVKM. CDR3 size: 13 residues. V was shortened by 6 bases and J by 5 bases, with 11 bases between the two germline ends. The CDR3 sequence is CASRERVHQPQHF. CDR3 nucleotides: TGTGCCAGCAGAGAGCGGGTGCATCAGCCCCAGCATTTT.

The chain carries TRBV12-5 and TRBJ2-3, with TRBD1 identical over 8 bases. The V gene end was trimmed by 1 base and the J gene end by 6 bases; junction bases not matched to a gene: 6. Germline CDR1 reads LGHNT; CDR2 reads FRNRAP. The CDR3 runs to 15 residues. Here the CDR3 reads CASGLGTGRSDTQYF. The CDR3 bases are TGTGCTAGTGGTTTGGGGACAGGGAGATCCGATACGCAGTATTTT.

This sequence joins TRBV6-5 and TRBJ2-1; 7 bases agree with TRBD1. CDR3 length equals 14 residues. The trim removed 6 bases at V and 6 bases at J, leaving 8 bases unmatched. CDR1 and CDR2 from the germline V gene are MNHEY and SVGAGI. CDR3 coding DNA: TGTGCCAGCAGGACAGGGTTAGCCTCCAATGAGCAGTTCTTC. The encoded protein is CASRTGLASNEQFF.

This clone was picked up one time. This chain uses TRBV5-1 with TRBJ2-1, with 12 bases fitting TRBD2. The germline gives CDR1 SGHRS, CDR2 YFSETQ. V was clipped by 3 bases and J by 4 bases; unmatched bases: 5. The CDR3 covers 16 residues. For the CDR3, the DNA is TGCGCCAGCAGCTCCGGGACTAGCGGGTATTACAATGAGCAGTTCTTC. Translated: CASSSGTSGYYNEQFF.

The chain couples TRBV6-1 to TRBJ1-1, with a possible D match to TRBD1 (5 bases). From germline, CDR1 is MNHNS and CDR2 SASEGT. V lost 4 bases, J lost 3 bases, and 15 bases lay in between. This CDR3 region has 15 residues. The CDR3 DNA follows: TGTGCCAGCAGTGTTAGGGTAAGGGGCGACACTGAAGCTTTCTTT. This encodes CASSVRVRGDTEAFF.

In DNA form, the CDR3 reads TGCGCCAGCAGTCGAGCTAGTGGGGCTAGCGGGAGTTTGTGGGTATATTGGGAGACCCAGTACTTC. Translating gives CASSRASGASGSLWVYWETQYF. The J gene is TRBJ2-5, the V gene TRBV23-1; 10 nucleotides match TRBD2. TRBV23-1 is an ORF, and what it does is uncertain. The CDR3 loop spans 22 amino acids. V lost 4 bases and J lost 5; bases outside the gene matches: 28.

The chain is built from TRBV19 and TRBJ1-4, with 10 bases that match TRBD1. The CDR3 has 16 amino acids. V gave up 2 bases and J gave up 4 bases; unmatched junction bases: 4. Germline V lookup: CDR1 LNHDA, CDR2 SQIVND (reference sequence). The CDR3 protein is CASSIMGQGYNEKLFF. DNA for the CDR3: TGTGCCAGTAGTATAATGGGACAGGGGTATAATGAAAAACTGTTTTTT.

The gene calls are TRBV4-2 and TRBJ2-2, with 10 bases that match TRBD2. V was clipped by 1 base and J by 5 bases; unmatched bases: 7. Germline CDR1 and CDR2: LGHNA and YNFKEQ. CDR3 length: 17 amino acids. The CDR3 DNA sequence: TGTGCCAGCAGCCAAGCCCTAGCGGGAGAGTATACCGGGGAGCTGTTTTTT. Translating gives CASSQALAGEYTGELFF.

The chain recombines TRBV5-1 with TRBJ1-4, with 8 bases lining up with TRBD1. V trimming: 5 bases; J trimming: 0 bases; junction bases outside the gene matches: 9. Germline V CDR1 and CDR2: SGHRS, YFSETQ. The CDR3 sequence is 17 residues long. The CDR3 nucleotides are TGCGCCAGCAGACCAAGACAGGGGCTCGCAACTAATGAAAAACTGTTTTTT. Amino acids: CASRPRQGLATNEKLFF. The full variable domain, its missing parts supplied by reference TRBV5-1 and TRBJ1-4, is KAGVTQTPRYLIKTRGQQVTLSCSPISGHRSVSWYQQTPGQGLQFLFEYFSETQRNKGNFPGRFSGRQFSNSRSEMNVSTLELGDSALYLCASRPRQGLATNEKLFFGSGTQLSVL.

The chain is built from TRBV6-1 and TRBJ1-5, with D maybe TRBD1 (5 bases). The CDR3 consists of 16 residues. Between the trimmed V and J ends, which lost 2 bases and 2 bases, there was a span of 13 bases. Germline CDR1 is MNHNS and CDR2 is SASEGT. CDR3 sequence (DNA): TGTGCCAGCAGTGAACTCTCGCAGGGTGGCAATCAGCCCCAGCATTTT. This sequence encodes CASSELSQGGNQPQHF.

The chain recombines TRBV7-9 with TRBJ1-1, with 9 bases lining up with TRBD1. Germline V lookup: CDR1 SEHNR, CDR2 FQNEAQ (reference sequence). This CDR3 has 16 amino acids. J gave up 0 bases and V 5 bases, and 7 bases lay outside the gene matches. CDR3 protein: CASSRPGTGLNTEAFF. The CDR3 DNA reads TGTGCCAGCAGCCGTCCCGGGACAGGGTTGAACACTGAAGCTTTCTTT. Based on the CDR3 plus reference TRBV7-9 and TRBJ1-1, the full variable domain is DTGVSQNPRHKITKRGQNVTFRCDPISEHNRLYWYRQTLGQGPEFLTYFQNEAQLEKSRLLSDRFSAERPKGSFSTLEIQRTEQGDSAMYLCASSRPGTGLNTEAFFGQGTRLTVV.

This chain links TRBV28 with TRBJ1-5, with D possibly TRBD1 on 6 matching bases. Deletions cut 2 bases from V and 0 bases from J, with 8 bases between. The CDR3 covers 15 residues. Germline CDR1 and CDR2: MDHEN and SYDVKM. The CDR3 DNA reads TGTGCCAGCAGTTTACAGGGGCTTAGCAATCAGCCCCAGCATTTT. It yields the protein CASSLQGLSNQPQHF.